The entry below describes one TCR beta chain. V was pared by 0 bases and J by 3 bases, with 4 bases of the junction left unmatched. Germline V gene sequence: CDR1 MNHNS, CDR2 SASEGT. The CDR3 has 16 amino acids. The data originate from a study of blood T cell repertoires in COVID-19. About the study: The origin of the acute and convalescent COVID-19 samples was the United States, Italy and Spain.

Repertoires were generated with immunoSEQ multiplex PCR, while TCRdb's copy carries only in-frame clones and drops some. The data hold more than 300,000 clones, with just under 90% observed a single time. The sequence was collected from a woman between 25 and 40 years old who had recovered from COVID-19. This chain uses TRBV6-1 with TRBJ2-7; 11 bases are shared with TRBD1. Sequences were obtained from PBMCs or T cells enriched from blood (not recorded which). The CDR3 region has the DNA TGTGCCAGCAGTGAAGCGGCCGGGACAGGGGGCTACGAGCAGTACTTC. This translates into CASSEAAGTGGYEQYF.